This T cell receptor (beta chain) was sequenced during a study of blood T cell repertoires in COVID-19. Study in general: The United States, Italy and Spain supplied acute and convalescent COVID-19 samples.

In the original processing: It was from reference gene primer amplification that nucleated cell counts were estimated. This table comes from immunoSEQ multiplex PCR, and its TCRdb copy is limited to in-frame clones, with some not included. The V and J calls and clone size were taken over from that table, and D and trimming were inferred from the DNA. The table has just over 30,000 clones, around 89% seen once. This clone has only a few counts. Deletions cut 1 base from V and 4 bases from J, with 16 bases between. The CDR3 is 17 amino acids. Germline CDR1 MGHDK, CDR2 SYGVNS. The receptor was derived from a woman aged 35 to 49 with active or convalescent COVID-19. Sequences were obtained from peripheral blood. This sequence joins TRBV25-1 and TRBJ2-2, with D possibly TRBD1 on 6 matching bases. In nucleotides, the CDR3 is TGTGCCAGCAGTGAATGGGGGCCGGGCGGAGCCACCGGGGAGCTGTTTTTT. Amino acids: CASSEWGPGGATGELFF. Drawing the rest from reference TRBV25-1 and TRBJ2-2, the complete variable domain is EADIYQTPRYLVIGTGKKITLECSQTMGHDKMYWYQQDPGMELHLIHYSYGVNSTEKGDLSSESTVSRIRTEHFPLTLESARPSHTSQYLCASSEWGPGGATGELFFGEGSRLTVL.